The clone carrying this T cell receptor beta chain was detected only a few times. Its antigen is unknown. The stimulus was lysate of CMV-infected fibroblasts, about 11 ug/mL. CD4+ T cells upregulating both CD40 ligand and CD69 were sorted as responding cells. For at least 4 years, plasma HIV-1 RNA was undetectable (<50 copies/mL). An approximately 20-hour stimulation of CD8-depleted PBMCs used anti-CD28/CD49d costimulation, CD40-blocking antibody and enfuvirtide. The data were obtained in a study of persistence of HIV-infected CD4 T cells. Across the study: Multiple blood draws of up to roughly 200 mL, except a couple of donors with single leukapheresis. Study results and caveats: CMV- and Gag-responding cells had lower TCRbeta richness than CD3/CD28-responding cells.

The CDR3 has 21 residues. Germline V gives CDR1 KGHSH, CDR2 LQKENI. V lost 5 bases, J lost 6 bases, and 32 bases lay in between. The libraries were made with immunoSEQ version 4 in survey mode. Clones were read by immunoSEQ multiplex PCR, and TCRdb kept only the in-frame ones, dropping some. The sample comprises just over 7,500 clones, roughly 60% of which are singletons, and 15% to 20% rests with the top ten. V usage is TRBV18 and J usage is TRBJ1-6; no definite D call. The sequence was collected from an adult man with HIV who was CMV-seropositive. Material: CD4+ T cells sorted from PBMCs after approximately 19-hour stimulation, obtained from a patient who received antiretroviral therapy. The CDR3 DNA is TGTGCCAGCTCAGGCTTGAGCTCTGTGACGCCCACGGGCTCCCTTAATTCACCCCTCCACTTT. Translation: CASSGLSSVTPTGSLNSPLHF.